The clone carrying this T cell receptor (beta chain) was picked up a small number of times. This sample is drawn from a study of OX40 agonist ivuxolimab in advanced cancers. A history of autoimmune disease or systemic immunosuppression excluded patients. Some clones are missing from TCRdb's copy, which holds only in-frame ones; the method was immunoSEQ multiplex PCR. The sample yields just over 50,000 clones, about 86% seen once. This clonotype was sampled from an adult with an advanced solid tumor such as melanoma, head and neck, liver or kidney cancer. This material consisted of CD4+ or CD8+ T cells sorted from blood, taken in a trial of the OX40 agonist ivuxolimab.

The CDR3 loop reads CASSLVGGGVTGELFF. DNA for the CDR3: TGTGCCAGCAGCTTAGTTGGCGGGGGGGTCACCGGGGAGCTGTTTTTT. This chain connects TRBV7-6 to TRBJ2-2, with 9 bases aligning to TRBD2. V dropped 1 base and J dropped 4; count of bases not matched to a gene: 4. The CDR3 is 16 residues long. The germline gives CDR1 SGHVS, CDR2 FNYEAQ.